This TCR beta chain was found in a study of naive and memory T cell subsets. Study-level results: This RNA-based method may be sensitive to activation-related transcript changes.

The SP2 primer and nested alpha and beta constant region primers amplified ligated cDNA in four rounds. Alpha and beta constant region primers primed reverse transcription for blood and skin samples. TCRdb processed the 5' RACE reads anew with MiXCR; each CDR3 protein has one entry. Of more than 50,000 distinct CDR3 sequences listed, under 10% are singletons. Regarding this clonotype: What it recognizes is unknown.

The library had UMIs added by 3' ligation of an oligonucleotide to TCR cDNA. Whole blood, roughly 2.4 ml, came from adult healthy volunteers. The V segment lost 1 base and the J segment 9 bases; nucleotides outside the gene matches: 4. Germline loops: CDR1 SQVTM, CDR2 ANQGSEA. The CDR3 spans 13 residues. The rearrangement uses TRBV29-1 and TRBJ2-1; 9 nucleotides agree with TRBD2. The clonotype was recovered from a female donor in good health. The CDR3 loop reads CSVEVAGAGEQFF. The CDR3 DNA reads as TGCAGCGTTGAAGTAGCGGGAGCGGGTGAGCAGTTCTTC.